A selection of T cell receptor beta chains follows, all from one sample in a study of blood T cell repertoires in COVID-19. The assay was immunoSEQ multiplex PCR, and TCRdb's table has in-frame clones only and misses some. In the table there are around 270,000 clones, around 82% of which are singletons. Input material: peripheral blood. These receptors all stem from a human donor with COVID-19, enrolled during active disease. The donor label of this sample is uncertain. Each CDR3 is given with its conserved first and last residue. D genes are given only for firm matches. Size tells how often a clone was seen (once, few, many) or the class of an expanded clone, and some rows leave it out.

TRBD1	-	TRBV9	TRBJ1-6	TGTGCCAGCAGCGGCGGGACAGGGTATTCACCCCTCCACTTT	CASSGGTGYSPLHF
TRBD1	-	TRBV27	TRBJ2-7	TGTGCCAGCAGATCTCCGGGACAGGGGGCATACGAGCAGTACTTC	CASRSPGQGAYEQYF
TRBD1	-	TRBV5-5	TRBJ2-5	TGTGCCAGTTCGACCGGGACAGGGTTTCAAGAGACCCAGTACTTC	CASSTGTGFQETQYF
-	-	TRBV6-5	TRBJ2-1	TGTGCCAGCAGAAACCCGAGGGGGACCGGAGATGAGCAGTTCTTC	CASRNPRGTGDEQFF
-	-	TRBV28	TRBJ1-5	TGTGCCAGCAGTCCGACCAGGGGATGGAATCAGCCCCAGCATTTT	CASSPTRGWNQPQHF
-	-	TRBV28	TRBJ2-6	TGTGCCAGCAGTCCCCAATCTGGGGCCAACGTCCTGACTTTC	CASSPQSGANVLTF
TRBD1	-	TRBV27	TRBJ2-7	TGTGCCAGCAGTTCCAGGGGGATACCCTACGAGCAGTACTTC	CASSSRGIPYEQYF
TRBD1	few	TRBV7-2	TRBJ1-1	TGTGCCAGCAGCACGTGGACAGGGGGCAACACTGAAGCTTTCTTT	CASSTWTGGNTEAFF
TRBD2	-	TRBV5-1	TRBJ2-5	TGCGCCAGCAGCTCAACGACCGGGACTAGTCGAGAGACCCAGTACTTC	CASSSTTGTSRETQYF
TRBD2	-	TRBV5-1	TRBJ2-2	TGCGCCAGCAGCTTGGTCTTATTAGCGGGAGGGACCACCGGGGAGCTGTTTTTT	CASSLVLLAGGTTGELFF
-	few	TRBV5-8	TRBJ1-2	TGTGCCAGCAGCTTGGACAGGACTAACTATGGCTACACCTTC	CASSLDRTNYGYTF
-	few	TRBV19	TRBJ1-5	TGTGCCAGTATCGGTATGGCGGGAATAATTAATCAGCCCCAGCATTTT	CASIGMAGIINQPQHF
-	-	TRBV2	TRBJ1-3	TGTGCCAGCACATCAGCCTTTTGGGACATCTCCCCAACTGGAAACACCATATATTTT	CASTSAFWDISPTGNTIYF
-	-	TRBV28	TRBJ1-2	TGTGCCAGCAGTTTATTGACTGGTGCGGGTGGCTACACCTTC	CASSLLTGAGGYTF
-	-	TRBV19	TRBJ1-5	TGTGCCAGTATAGGACAGAGAAATAGCAATCAGCCCCAGCATTTT	CASIGQRNSNQPQHF